This T cell receptor beta chain was captured in a study of cytomegalovirus exposure and HLA in healthy donors. The germline V and J ends were trimmed by 2 bases and 1 base, with 11 bases remaining between them. CDR1 and CDR2 (germline): ENHRY, SYGVKD. The CDR3 sequence is 15 residues long. Points from the study as a whole: The study listed approximately 160 cytomegalovirus-associated TCR beta chains.

Concerning this clone itself: Its antigen remains unidentified.

Amplification used 60 Vbeta primers and 13 Jbeta primers. The assay was immunoSEQ multiplex PCR, and TCRdb's table has in-frame clones only and misses some. The sample lists around 150,000 clones; approximately 70% were seen once. Specimen: PBMCs. The TCR originated in a human donor in good health. The J gene is TRBJ1-1, the V gene TRBV10-3; D remains ambiguous. CDR3: CAISEEPGGNTEAFF. CDR3 sequence (DNA): TGTGCCATCAGTGAGGAGCCGGGTGGGAACACTGAAGCTTTCTTT.